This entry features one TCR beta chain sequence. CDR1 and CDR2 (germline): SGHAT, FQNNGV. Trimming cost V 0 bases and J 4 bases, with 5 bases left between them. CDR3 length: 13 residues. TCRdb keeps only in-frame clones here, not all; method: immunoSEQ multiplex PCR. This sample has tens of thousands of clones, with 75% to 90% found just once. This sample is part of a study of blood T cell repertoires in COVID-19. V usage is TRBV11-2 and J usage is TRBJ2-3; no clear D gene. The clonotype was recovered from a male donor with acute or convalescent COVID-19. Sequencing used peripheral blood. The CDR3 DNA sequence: TGTGCCAGCAGCTTAGAAAGAGCAGATACGCAGTATTTT. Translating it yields CASSLERADTQYF.